This record concerns one T cell receptor (beta chain) sequence. Its antigen is not known. These data are taken from a study of cytomegalovirus exposure and HLA in healthy donors. General study results and limits: Prior analysis indicated that the majority of TCR beta V segments exhibited productivity approximately 87% or approximately 30% of the time. In vitro checks showed that a few CMV-associated chains really do target CMV antigens. Clonal expansion was found to be greater in HLA-associated TCR beta chains than in equally common others in a later analysis. As was reported, the HLA-A and HLA-B alleles of most subjects were accurately predicted from TCR beta sequences.

The CDR3 spans 15 residues. V lost 5 bases, J lost 3 bases, and 7 bases stayed unmatched. Germline CDR1 reads MNHNY; CDR2 reads SVGAGI (reference sequence). The PCR made use of 60 Vbeta and 13 Jbeta primers. Some clones are missing from TCRdb's copy, which holds only in-frame ones; the method was immunoSEQ multiplex PCR. The sample yields 210,000 or so clones, around 76% seen once. Material: PBMCs. The chain has TRBV6-6 and TRBJ2-7; TRBD2 agrees at 10 bases. The TCR was taken from a man between 18 and 35 years old in good health and CMV-seronegative. The CDR3, as DNA: TGTGCCAGCAGTCCCGGGACTAGCGAGATCTACGAGCAGTACTTC. Its translation: CASSPGTSEIYEQYF.